Given below is one T cell receptor (beta chain) in context. The data were obtained in a study of long-term antiretroviral therapy in people with HIV. The assay used was immunoSEQ (version v3.0), run at survey level. Measured with immunoSEQ multiplex PCR; TCRdb has only the in-frame clones, and not every one. The repertoire holds about 22,000 clones, with 65% to 90% as singletons. CDR1 is LGHNT and CDR2 is FRNRAP in the germline V gene. The CDR3 covers 13 residues. The V segment lost 5 bases and the J segment 11 bases; nucleotides outside the gene matches: 6. The clonotype originates from a woman aged 25 to 45 with HIV. The material was unsorted PBMCs, obtained 1.8 years before starting antiretroviral therapy. This rearrangement joins TRBV12-5 to TRBJ1-6; 7 bases line up with TRBD1. The CDR3: CASGRQGRTPLHF. The CDR3 nucleotides are TGTGCTAGTGGTAGACAGGGTAGGACACCCCTCCACTTT.